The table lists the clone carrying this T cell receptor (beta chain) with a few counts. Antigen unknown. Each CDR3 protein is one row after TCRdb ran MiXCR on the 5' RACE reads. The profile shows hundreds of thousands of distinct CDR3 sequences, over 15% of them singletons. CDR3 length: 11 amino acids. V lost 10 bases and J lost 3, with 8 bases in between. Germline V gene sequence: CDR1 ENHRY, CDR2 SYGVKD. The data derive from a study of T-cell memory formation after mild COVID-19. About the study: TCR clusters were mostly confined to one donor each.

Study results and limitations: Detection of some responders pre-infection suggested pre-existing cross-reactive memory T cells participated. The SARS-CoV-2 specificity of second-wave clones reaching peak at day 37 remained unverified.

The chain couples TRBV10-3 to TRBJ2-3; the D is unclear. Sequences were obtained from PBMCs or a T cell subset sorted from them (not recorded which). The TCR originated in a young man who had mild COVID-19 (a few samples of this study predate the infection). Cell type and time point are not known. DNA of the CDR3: TGTGCCACCTATGGGACAGATACGCAGTATTTT. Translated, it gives CATYGTDTQYF.